The 4 T cell receptor beta chains given below trace back to one sample, sequenced in a study of blood T cells in healthy people across ages. For the second PCR, which ran for about 6 to 12 cycles, a sample-barcoded 5' primer and a J-beta primer mix were used. One entry per CDR3 protein, called by TCRdb with MiXCR from the 5' RACE reads. The data hold 1.8 million or so distinct CDR3 sequences, with around 40% observed a single time. The sequencing input was blood. Receptors were obtained from a human donor in good health.

The CDR3 spells CASRAGLRTDTQYF. For the CDR3, the DNA is TGTGCCAGCAGAGCCGGGCTAAGGACAGATACGCAGTATTTT. The chain recombines TRBV6-5 with TRBJ2-3; the D is unclear. Germline values: CDR1 MNHEY, CDR2 SVGAGI. V lost 6 bases to trimming and J lost 3 bases, with 13 bases between them. The CDR3 spans 14 residues.

This clonotype was recorded only once. One junction end does not reproduce the germline sequence, and a read error may be involved. The chain recombines TRBV28 with TRBJ1-2; D not resolved. The CDR3 runs to 15 residues. Germline V gene lookup returns CDR1 MDHEN and CDR2 SYDVKM. The CDR3 DNA follows: TGTGCCAGCAGTCCACGTTTCCGGGTTCACTATGGCTACGCCTTC. Amino acid sequence: CASSPRFRVHYGYAF.

V usage is TRBV2 and J usage is TRBJ2-7, with D unclear. There are 12 residues in the CDR3. Trimming shortened V by 7 bases and J by 5 bases, and 12 bases separated the two germline ends. In germline, CDR1 is SNHLY, CDR2 FYNNEI. Written as DNA, the CDR3 is TGTGCCAGCAAATCGGACGCCGACGAGCAGTACTTC. This translates into CASKSDADEQYF.

There are many counts of this clonotype. The chain has TRBV2 and TRBJ1-2, with 8 bases identical to TRBD1. The V gene end was trimmed by 7 bases and the J gene end by 3 bases; junction bases not matched to a gene: 4. The CDR3 is made up of 13 amino acids. Germline CDR1 reads SNHLY; CDR2 reads FYNNEI. The chain's CDR3 is CASKETGDYGYTF. The CDR3 nucleotides are TGTGCCAGCAAAGAGACAGGGGACTATGGCTACACCTTC. The full variable domain, rest sourced from reference TRBV2 and TRBJ1-2, is EPEVTQTPSHQVTQMGQEVILRCVPISNHLYFYWYRQILGQKVEFLVSFYNNEISEKSEIFDDQFSVERPDGSNFTLKIRSTKLEDSAMYFCASKETGDYGYTFGSGTRLTVV.